The rows below give T cell receptor beta chains drawn from one sample of a study of cytomegalovirus exposure and HLA in healthy donors. TCRdb's copy holds only in-frame clones and misses some; the assay was immunoSEQ multiplex PCR. This repertoire shows 60,000 to 65,000 clones, roughly 75% found once; its top ten account for under 25%. The sequenced sample consisted of PBMCs. These receptors were taken from a woman aged 40-49 years in good health and CMV-seropositive. Each CDR3 is given with its conserved first and last residue. D genes are given only for firm matches. Some rows have no size entry. The others give once, few or many, or a class for an expanded clone.

>TRBV4-1|NA|NA|TRBJ1-1
CASSQGGPTEAFF
TGCGCCAGCAGCCAAGGGGGGCCCACTGAAGCTTTCTTT
>TRBV7-7|few|TRBD2|TRBJ2-3
CASSLGAGGSTDTQYF
TGTGCCAGCAGCTTGGGGGCGGGGGGGAGCACAGATACGCAGTATTTT
>TRBV6-1|NA|NA|TRBJ2-1
CAHRGLYNEQFF
TGTGCCCACAGGGGACTCTACAATGAGCAGTTCTTC
>TRBV7-9|NA|NA|TRBJ1-2
CASSFRRGEDGYTF
TGTGCCAGCAGCTTCCGGCGGGGGGAGGACGGCTACACCTTC
>TRBV29-1|NA|NA|TRBJ2-1
CSVEFFSRDYNEQFF
TGCAGCGTTGAATTTTTCTCCCGGGACTACAATGAGCAGTTCTTC
>TRBV16|NA|NA|TRBJ2-3
CASTPTTRWTDTQYF
TGTGCCAGCACCCCAACGACGAGGTGGACAGATACGCAGTATTTT
>TRBV7-2|NA|NA|TRBJ1-6
CASSWARDSPLHF
TGTGCCAGCAGCTGGGCCAGAGATTCACCCCTCCACTTT
>TRBV6-1|NA|NA|TRBJ2-1
CASRAAGYNEQFF
TGTGCCAGCAGGGCGGCGGGCTACAATGAGCAGTTCTTC
>TRBV15|NA|NA|TRBJ2-7
CATSSLQDTVSYEQYF
TGTGCCACCAGCAGTCTCCAAGACACCGTCAGTTACGAGCAGTACTTC
>TRBV30|NA|NA|TRBJ1-6
CALLWQSPSPLHF
TGTGCCTTACTATGGCAGTCACCATCACCCCTCCACTTT
>TRBV7-2|NA|TRBD2|TRBJ2-3
CASSLLAGAITDTQYF
TGTGCCAGCAGCTTACTAGCGGGGGCGATAACAGATACGCAGTATTTT
>TRBV30|few|NA|TRBJ1-5
CAWSVPSRNQPQHF
TGTGCCTGGAGTGTACCCAGTCGCAATCAGCCCCAGCATTTT
>TRBV5-4|once|TRBD1|TRBJ1-2
CASSLKGQGALGGYTF
TGTGCCAGCAGCTTGAAGGGACAGGGGGCTCTGGGTGGCTACACCTTC
>TRBV5-6|NA|TRBD2|TRBJ2-2
CASSTTSGGPGGELFF
TGTGCCAGCAGCACTACTAGCGGGGGGCCGGGCGGGGAGCTGTTTTTT
>TRBV19|NA|NA|TRBJ2-1
CASSMTGSSYNEQFF
TGTGCCAGTAGTATGACAGGTAGCTCCTACAATGAGCAGTTCTTC